The T cell receptor (beta chain) under discussion was sequenced for a study of blood T cell repertoires in COVID-19. On the study more broadly: Acute and convalescent COVID-19 samples came from the United States, Italy and Spain. T cells, B-cell-depleted T cells, or PBMCs provided the cDNA or gDNA that served as material.

The table lists this clone with a count of one. The CDR3 totals 14 residues. The data were produced by immunoSEQ multiplex PCR, yet TCRdb's version contains in-frame clones alone and is incomplete. The sample shows 70,000 to 95,000 clones, around four fifths of them seen only once. Sequencing was done on a sample of peripheral blood. The V and J genes are TRBV12-1 and TRBJ1-5; TRBD1, the table's D call, was not compared with the DNA. TRBV12-1 is classified as a pseudogene. The source of this sequence is a woman in her seventies with active or convalescent COVID-19. The CDR3 loop is CASSSDKSNQPQHF. The CDR3, as DNA: TGTGCCAGCAGCTCGGACAAAAGCAATCAGCCCCAGCATTTT.